The 25 T cell receptor beta chains given below trace back to one sample, sequenced in a study of control samples from healthy donors and cancer patients. Sequenced by immunoSEQ multiplex PCR; TCRdb stores in-frame clones only, minus some. The sample consists of over 150,000 clones, around 94% of them appearing once. Sequenced sample: blood. These receptors all come from a man aged 25-40 years in good health.

This clone was observed once. The chain links TRBV28 to TRBJ1-6; TRBD1 aligns across 7 bases. V trimming: 3 bases; J trimming: 9 bases; junction bases outside the gene matches: 8. The CDR3 sequence is 15 residues long. Germline-derived CDR1 and CDR2 are MDHEN and SYDVKM. CDR3 coding DNA: TGTGCCAGCAGTTTCCAGGGGGTGACTCGTTCACCCCTCCACTTT. This translates into CASSFQGVTRSPLHF.

The chain combines TRBV2 with TRBJ2-3, with 15 bases lining up with TRBD2. The CDR3 spans 16 residues. From germline, CDR1 is SNHLY and CDR2 FYNNEI. J gave up 9 bases and V 7 bases, and 11 bases lay outside the gene matches. Here the CDR3 DNA reads TGTGCCAGCAACCTCCCGGGACTAGCGGGAGGCGGGACGCAGTATTTT. This sequence encodes CASNLPGLAGGGTQYF.

Details on this clone: Germline and junction disagree at one end, which may indicate a read error. The rearrangement joins TRBV7-6 to TRBJ2-6; D might be TRBD2 (7 bases). Germline CDR1 reads SGHVS; CDR2 reads FNYEAQ. This CDR3 contains 16 residues. CDR3 in amino acids: CASSLEILGGANALTF. DNA of the CDR3: TGTGCCAGCAGCTTAGAGATCTTAGGGGGGGCCAACGCCCTGACTTTC.

This chain joins TRBV5-1 and TRBJ2-1; 8 bases match TRBD1. CDR1 is SGHRS and CDR2 is YFSETQ in the germline V gene. J was trimmed by 2 bases and V by 2 bases; bases with no gene match: 3. CDR3 size: 15 residues. DNA for the CDR3: TGCGCCAGCAGCTTCGTACAGGGGGCCTACAATGAGCAGTTCTTC. Encoded protein: CASSFVQGAYNEQFF.

The chain combines TRBV25-1 with TRBJ1-1, with D perhaps TRBD1 (6 bases). V lost 1 base, J lost 11 bases, and 23 bases lay in between. The CDR3 is 16 residues long. Germline CDR1 is MGHDK and CDR2 is SYGVNS. The CDR3 here is CASSEFGGTPSSEAFF. The CDR3 coding sequence is TGTGCCAGCAGTGAATTTGGGGGGACACCATCGAGTGAGGCTTTCTTT.

The chain is built from TRBV19 and TRBJ2-3, with 9 positions matching TRBD1. From germline, CDR1 is LNHDA and CDR2 SQIVND (reference sequence). Trimming removed 1 base from V and 3 bases from J; junction bases left unmatched: 11. The CDR3 runs 18 residues. The CDR3 is CASSIAIWGQGGTDTQYF. The DNA for the CDR3 is TGTGCCAGTAGTATAGCTATATGGGGACAGGGCGGGACAGATACGCAGTATTTT.

The chain links TRBV5-1 to TRBJ2-7, with 9 bases fitting TRBD1. CDR1 and CDR2 from the germline V gene are SGHRS and YFSETQ. Trimming cost V 4 bases and J 2 bases; bases outside gene matches: 4. CDR3 size: 14 residues. The CDR3 bases are TGCGCCAGCAGCGTGACAGGGGGAACCTACGAGCAGTACTTC. Translated: CASSVTGGTYEQYF. The variable domain in full, completed from reference TRBV5-1 and TRBJ2-7, reads KAGVTQTPRYLIKTRGQQVTLSCSPISGHRSVSWYQQTPGQGLQFLFEYFSETQRNKGNFPGRFSGRQFSNSRSEMNVSTLELGDSALYLCASSVTGGTYEQYFGPGTRLTVT.

This clone was counted a single time. The chain employs TRBV5-1 and TRBJ2-7, with D perhaps matching TRBD2 (7 bases). This CDR3 region has 15 residues. V was shortened by 4 bases and J by 2 bases, with 16 bases between the two germline ends. CDR1 is SGHRS, CDR2 YFSETQ, per germline. The CDR3 nucleotides are TGCGCCAGCAGCCCTTTAGGGGGAGGGACCTACGAGCAGTACTTC. Protein: CASSPLGGGTYEQYF. Full variable domain (missing parts from reference TRBV5-1 and TRBJ2-7): KAGVTQTPRYLIKTRGQQVTLSCSPISGHRSVSWYQQTPGQGLQFLFEYFSETQRNKGNFPGRFSGRQFSNSRSEMNVSTLELGDSALYLCASSPLGGGTYEQYFGPGTRLTVT.

V is TRBV28 and J is TRBJ2-3; TRBD2 is a possible D gene (5 bases). The CDR3 totals 14 residues. The V end lost 3 bases, the J end lost 2 bases, and 9 bases lay between the germline ends. CDR1 is MDHEN and CDR2 is SYDVKM in the germline V gene. The CDR3 is CASSLSGLTDTQYF. The DNA of the CDR3 is TGTGCCAGCAGTTTGAGCGGACTCACAGATACGCAGTATTTT.

The rearrangement links TRBV19 to TRBJ1-1; 8 bases fit TRBD1. This CDR3 spans 14 amino acids. Trimming took 6 bases from V and 2 from J; bases not matched to a gene: 5. Germline V gene lookup returns CDR1 LNHDA and CDR2 SQIVND (reference sequence). CDR3 sequence reads: CASSRQGINTEAFF. CDR3 nucleotides: TGTGCCAGTAGCCGACAGGGGATCAACACTGAAGCTTTCTTT.

This clone was observed a single time. The chain uses TRBV6-1 and TRBJ2-3; 7 bases align to TRBD1. V shed 5 bases, J shed 2 bases, and the junction held 13 bases outside the gene matches. The CDR3 totals 17 residues. Germline-derived CDR1 and CDR2 are MNHNS and SASEGT. The CDR3 sequence is CASSKDFDRVFTDTQYF. The CDR3 DNA follows: TGTGCCAGCAGTAAAGACTTCGACAGGGTATTCACAGATACGCAGTATTTT.

The J gene is TRBJ1-2, the V gene TRBV4-1; tentative D call: TRBD1 (5 bases). With 2 bases removed from V and 8 bases from J, the gap between germline ends came to 12 bases. The CDR3 contains 13 residues. Germline loops: CDR1 MGHRA, CDR2 YSYEKL. CDR3 nucleotides: TGCGCCAGCAGCCAATTACAGGAGGACGGCTACACCTTC. It specifies CASSQLQEDGYTF.

The chain uses TRBV7-9 and TRBJ2-7; D may correspond to TRBD1 or TRBD2 (6 bases each). This CDR3 region has 15 residues. Trimming took 0 bases from V and 2 from J, leaving 11 bases between them. From germline, CDR1 is SEHNR and CDR2 FQNEAQ (reference sequence). The CDR3 is CASSLAQGLAYEQYF. The CDR3 DNA sequence: TGTGCCAGCAGCTTAGCACAGGGACTCGCCTACGAGCAGTACTTC.

The CDR3 loop is CASSQPGLNTGELFF. The DNA for the CDR3 is TGTGCCAGCAGCCAACCGGGACTTAACACCGGGGAGCTGTTTTTT. V is TRBV14 and J is TRBJ2-2, with a possible D match to TRBD2 (6 bases). The germline CDR1 and CDR2 sequences are SGHDN and FVKESK. V shed 2 bases and J shed 2 bases, with 9 bases lying between them. The CDR3 covers 15 residues.

Concerning this clone itself: The junction departs from germline at one end; a sequencing error may be responsible. The genes are TRBV5-6 and TRBJ2-7; 10 nucleotides align to TRBD2. There are 13 residues in the CDR3. Germline V gene sequence: CDR1 SGHDT, CDR2 YYEEEE. CDR3 sequence: CASSLERTSGFDF. In DNA, the CDR3 is TGTGCCAGCAGCTTGGAGAGGACTAGCGGATTCGACTTC.

The chain is built from TRBV30 and TRBJ1-4; 7 bases align to TRBD1. The CDR3 has 15 residues. Trimming removed 1 base from V and 1 base from J; junction bases left unmatched: 3. The germline V gene has CDR1 GTSNPN and CDR2 SVGIG (reference sequence). CDR3 bases: TGTGCCTGGAGTGCCAACAGGGGAACTAATGAAAAACTGTTTTTT. This gives the protein CAWSANRGTNEKLFF.

V gene TRBV2 combines with J gene TRBJ2-7; TRBD2 agrees at 11 bases. V shed 6 bases and J 6 bases; nucleotides not matched to a gene: 16. Germline V gene data show CDR1 as SNHLY and CDR2 as FYNNEI. The CDR3 extends over 17 amino acids. Here the CDR3 reads CASRVPGLAARFAEQYF. CDR3 nucleotide sequence: TGTGCCAGCAGGGTTCCGGGACTAGCGGCCCGTTTCGCCGAGCAGTACTTC.

The rearrangement joins TRBV28 to TRBJ1-5; maybe TRBD1 (6 bases). V lost 5 bases to trimming and J lost 4 bases, with 15 bases between them. The CDR3 is made up of 15 amino acids. Germline loops: CDR1 MDHEN, CDR2 SYDVKM. The CDR3 sequence is CASSPRGGANQPQHF. As DNA, the CDR3 is TGTGCCAGCAGTCCAAGGGGGGGCGCGAATCAGCCCCAGCATTTT. The whole variable domain, remainder taken from reference TRBV28 and TRBJ1-5, is DVKVTQSSRYLVKRTGEKVFLECVQDMDHENMFWYRQDPGLGLRLIYFSYDVKMKEKGDIPEGYSVSREKKERFSLILESASTNQTSMYLCASSPRGGANQPQHFGDGTRLSIL.

This chain links TRBV5-6 with TRBJ2-6, with D unclear. The CDR3 is 15 amino acids. Germline CDR1 is SGHDT and CDR2 is YYEEEE. Trimming left V 1 base short and J 3 bases short, with 8 bases between. The CDR3 DNA sequence: TGTGCCAGCAGCTTGTCCCCGGGTGGGGCCAACGTCCTGACTTTC. Protein: CASSLSPGGANVLTF.

The chain combines TRBV15 with TRBJ2-2, with a possible D match to TRBD2 (7 bases). The CDR3 has 15 residues. V lost 4 bases to trimming and J lost 5 bases, with 14 bases between them. Germline assignment: CDR1 LNHNV and CDR2 YYDKDF (reference sequence). CDR3 loop: CATSTRGGGTGELFF. Written as DNA, the CDR3 is TGTGCCACCAGCACCCGAGGGGGGGGAACCGGGGAGCTGTTTTTT.

The J gene is TRBJ1-5, the V gene TRBV2; D might be TRBD1 (5 bases). The CDR3 length is 15 residues. Germline CDR1 SNHLY, CDR2 FYNNEI. V was trimmed by 6 bases and J by 1 base, leaving 13 bases between them. In DNA, the CDR3 is TGTGCCAGCAGGGGGGAGGGCGTAAGCAATCAGCCCCAGCATTTT. It is translated as CASRGEGVSNQPQHF. The full variable domain, with the rest looked up from reference TRBV2 and TRBJ1-5, is EPEVTQTPSHQVTQMGQEVILRCVPISNHLYFYWYRQILGQKVEFLVSFYNNEISEKSEIFDDQFSVERPDGSNFTLKIRSTKLEDSAMYFCASRGEGVSNQPQHFGDGTRLSIL.

The chain uses TRBV27 and TRBJ2-7, with D possibly matching TRBD1 (6 bases). Germline CDR1 is MNHEY and CDR2 is SMNVEV (reference sequence). This CDR3 has 14 residues. The ends were cut back, 5 bases at V and 3 bases at J, with 14 bases in the middle. The CDR3 bases are TGTGCCAGCAGTGACAGGTGGGGCCTCTACGAGCAGTACTTC. Its protein is CASSDRWGLYEQYF.

Comments on this clone: At one boundary the junction diverges from the germline segment, which might be a read error. This chain uses TRBV9 with TRBJ2-1, with D unclear. The CDR3 runs to 13 residues. CDR1 is SGDLS and CDR2 is YYNGEE in the germline V gene. This CDR3 reads CASSALVYDEQFF. The CDR3 DNA follows: TGTGCCAGCAGCGCCCTAGTCTACGATGAGCAGTTCTTC.

This sequence joins TRBV7-6 and TRBJ2-2; TRBD2 might be the D (7 bases). This CDR3 region has 17 residues. The germline V gene encodes CDR1 SGHVS and CDR2 FNYEAQ. V was trimmed by 0 bases and J by 0 bases, leaving 11 bases between them. This CDR3 reads CASSLARGGANTGELFF. CDR3 sequence (DNA): TGTGCCAGCAGCTTAGCTAGAGGGGGGGCGAACACCGGGGAGCTGTTTTTT.

This chain links TRBV6-5 with TRBJ2-1; no clear D. The CDR3 contains 13 residues. Germline CDR1 MNHEY, CDR2 SVGAGI. V gave up 0 bases and J gave up 8 bases, with 8 bases separating them. The CDR3 loop reads CASSYSVRDEQFF. CDR3 nucleotides: TGTGCCAGCAGTTACTCAGTCCGGGATGAGCAGTTCTTC.